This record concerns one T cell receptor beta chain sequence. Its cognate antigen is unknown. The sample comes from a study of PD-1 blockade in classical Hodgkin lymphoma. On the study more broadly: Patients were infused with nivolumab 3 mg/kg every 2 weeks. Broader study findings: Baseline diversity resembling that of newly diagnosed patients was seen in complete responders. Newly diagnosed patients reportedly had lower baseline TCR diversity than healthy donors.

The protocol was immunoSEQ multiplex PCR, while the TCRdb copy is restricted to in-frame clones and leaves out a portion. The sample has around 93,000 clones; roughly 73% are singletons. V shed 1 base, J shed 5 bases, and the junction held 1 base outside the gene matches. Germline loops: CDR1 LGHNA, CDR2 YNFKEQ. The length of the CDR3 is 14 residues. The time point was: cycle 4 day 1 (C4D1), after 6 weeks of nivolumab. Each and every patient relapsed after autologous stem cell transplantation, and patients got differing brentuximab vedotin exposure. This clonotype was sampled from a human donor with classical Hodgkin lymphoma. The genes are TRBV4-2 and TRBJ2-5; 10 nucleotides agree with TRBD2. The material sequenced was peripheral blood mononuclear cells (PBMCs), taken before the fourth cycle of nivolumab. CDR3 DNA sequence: TGTGCCAGCAGCCAAGGACTAGCGGGCGAGACCCAGTACTTC. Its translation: CASSQGLAGETQYF.